The text below deals with one TCR beta chain. As yet, its antigen is unknown. Primed by a sample-barcoded 5' primer and a J-beta primer mix, a second PCR proceeded for about 7 to 12 cycles. Each TCR beta cDNA got a 12-nucleotide random molecular identifier. TCRdb fed the 5' RACE reads into MiXCR, producing one record per CDR3 protein. The profile shows roughly 1,700,000 distinct CDR3 sequences, 28% of them singletons. The data were obtained in a study of blood T cells in healthy people across ages. Study outcomes and limitations: Diversity figures based on one million T cells were deemed too low. Naive CD4+ cells and diversity were both higher in long-lived donors than in aged donors. Donor CMV infection status was unknown, possibly confounding age-related changes in expanded clonotypes.

Germline V gene lookup returns CDR1 SGHVS and CDR2 FQNEAQ. Deletions cut 8 bases from V and 2 bases from J, with 13 bases between. CDR3 length: 13 residues. This receptor was obtained from a woman in her 30s in good health. The chain has TRBV7-8 and TRBJ2-7; D gene ambiguous. Source material: blood. Here the CDR3 reads CASRWAAAYEQYF. DNA of the CDR3: TGTGCCAGCCGATGGGCTGCCGCCTACGAGCAGTACTTC.